The 25 T cell receptor beta chains below were found in one sample sequenced in a study of Ad26.COV2.S vaccination and SARS-CoV-2 variants. Repertoires were generated with immunoSEQ multiplex PCR, while TCRdb's copy carries only in-frame clones and drops some. The sample holds approximately 280,000 clones, around 87% seen once. As to treatment: 15 to 20 received Ad26.COV2.S at low or high dose, single or two shots; 5 received placebo; per-sample allocation not given. Samples came from day 63 after the first vaccine or placebo injection. The source material was peripheral blood, sampled in a trial of Ad26.COV2.S vaccine versus placebo. Every receptor here comes from a person aged 18-65 years who received the Ad26.COV2.S COVID-19 vaccine or a placebo.

The V call is TRBV7-9, the J call TRBJ1-1; no clear D. The CDR3 extends over 13 amino acids. Germline values: CDR1 SEHNR, CDR2 FQNEAQ (reference sequence). Trimming stripped 5 bases from V and 11 bases from J, with 18 bases between. CDR3 residues: CASSPRVAEAAFF. The CDR3 region has the DNA TGTGCCAGCAGCCCACGGGTGGCCGAGGCCGCTTTCTTT.

This clone was detected ten times or more. V usage is TRBV5-1 and J usage is TRBJ2-7, with 10 bases matching TRBD2. CDR1 and CDR2 from the germline V gene are SGHRS and YFSETQ. The CDR3 is 17 residues long. Germline trimming cut 2 bases from V and 3 bases from J; bases unmatched to any gene: 11. CDR3 nucleotides: TGCGCCAGCAGCTTAGGGGGCCCTACTAGCGGGAACTACGAGCAGTACTTC. Translation: CASSLGGPTSGNYEQYF. The whole variable domain, remainder taken from reference TRBV5-1 and TRBJ2-7, is KAGVTQTPRYLIKTRGQQVTLSCSPISGHRSVSWYQQTPGQGLQFLFEYFSETQRNKGNFPGRFSGRQFSNSRSEMNVSTLELGDSALYLCASSLGGPTSGNYEQYFGPGTRLTVT.

V is TRBV2 and J is TRBJ1-1, with unresolved D. From germline, CDR1 is SNHLY and CDR2 FYNNEI. CDR3 length: 15 amino acids. V was cut by 7 bases and J by 1 base, with 16 bases left in between. CDR3 DNA sequence: TGTGCCAGCACTCCCAGGCTACAGTCGAACACTGAAGCTTTCTTT. This sequence encodes CASTPRLQSNTEAFF.

J is TRBJ1-1 and V is TRBV19; no reliable D call. Between the trimmed V and J ends, which lost 8 bases and 7 bases, there was a span of 8 bases. Germline CDR1 is LNHDA and CDR2 is SQIVND (reference sequence). This CDR3 has 10 amino acids. The CDR3 DNA reads TGTGCCAGTTTCGGGAATGAAGCTTTCTTT. Protein sequence: CASFGNEAFF.

V and J are TRBV27 and TRBJ2-3; 9 nucleotides match TRBD2. V trimming: 3 bases; J trimming: 2 bases; junction bases outside the gene matches: 9. Germline V gene sequence: CDR1 MNHEY, CDR2 SMNVEV (reference sequence). The CDR3 runs 17 residues. CDR3 loop: CASSFQDLAGTTDTQYF. CDR3 bases: TGTGCCAGCAGTTTCCAAGACCTAGCGGGGACCACAGATACGCAGTATTTT.

This sequence joins TRBV5-6 and TRBJ2-2; TRBD2 agrees at 10 bases. The V gene's germline CDR1 is SGHDT and CDR2 YYEEEE. The CDR3 sequence is 16 residues long. V dropped 5 bases and J dropped 5; count of bases not matched to a gene: 9. This chain's CDR3 is CASSRLAGVRTGELFF. CDR3 nucleotide sequence: TGTGCCAGCAGTCGCCTAGCGGGAGTACGGACCGGGGAGCTGTTTTTT.

This clone was detected once. CDR3 sequence (DNA): TGTGCCAGCAGCCCACTACCGACTAGCGGGAGGGCCTCCTACGAGCAGTACTTC. As protein: CASSPLPTSGRASYEQYF. The chain joins TRBV11-2 to TRBJ2-7; 14 nucleotides match TRBD2. Per germline, CDR1 SGHAT and CDR2 FQNNGV. This CDR3 contains 18 residues. V lost 5 bases, J lost 0 bases, and 9 bases stayed unmatched.

The chain uses TRBV11-2 and TRBJ1-2; 8 bases fit TRBD1. The V gene end was trimmed by 5 bases and the J gene end by 4 bases; junction bases not matched to a gene: 18. The CDR3 is 18 amino acids. Germline V lookup: CDR1 SGHAT, CDR2 FQNNGV. CDR3 in amino acids: CASSTLGQVAPISYGYTF. The DNA of the CDR3 is TGTGCCAGCAGCACGTTGGGACAGGTTGCTCCTATTTCCTATGGCTACACCTTC.

This clone was seen many times. V gene TRBV7-2 combines with J gene TRBJ1-2; TRBD1 matches at 12 bases. CDR3 length: 14 amino acids. Germline loops: CDR1 SGHTA, CDR2 FQGNSA. V gave up 6 bases and J gave up 5 bases; unmatched junction bases: 4. The CDR3 nucleotides read TGTGCCAGCAGGCCGGGACAGGGGGCATATGGCTACACCTTC. It encodes CASRPGQGAYGYTF.

The chain joins TRBV6-1 to TRBJ1-2; TRBD1 is a possible D gene (5 bases). V lost 0 bases, J lost 1 base, and 12 bases lay in between. CDR1 and CDR2 from the germline V gene are MNHNS and SASEGT. The CDR3 has 16 residues. The chain's CDR3 is CASSEARGRGNYGYTF. DNA for the CDR3: TGTGCCAGCAGTGAAGCTCGGGGGAGGGGTAACTATGGCTACACCTTC.

The V gene is TRBV7-6, the J gene TRBJ1-1, with a possible D match to TRBD1 (6 bases). This CDR3 spans 14 amino acids. The germline V gene has CDR1 SGHVS and CDR2 FNYEAQ. Trimming removed 7 bases from V and 1 base from J, with 13 bases in between. The CDR3 here is CASIQGRGNTEAFF. CDR3 DNA sequence: TGTGCCAGCATCCAGGGGCGAGGGAACACTGAAGCTTTCTTT.

This clone appeared a few times. The chain couples TRBV6-1 to TRBJ2-7, with TRBD2 identical over 7 bases. The CDR3 is 15 amino acids. Per the germline V gene, CDR1 is MNHNS and CDR2 is SASEGT. V was clipped by 0 bases and J by 0 bases; unmatched bases: 2. CDR3 sequence: CASSEAGGSSYEQYF. The DNA of the CDR3 is TGTGCCAGCAGTGAAGCGGGCGGGAGCTCCTACGAGCAGTACTTC.

In its sample, this clone was seen many times. The chain carries TRBV19 and TRBJ2-7; 7 nucleotides align to TRBD1. The CDR3 runs 14 residues. Germline CDR1 LNHDA, CDR2 SQIVND (reference sequence). J lost 2 bases, V lost 6 bases, and 7 bases had no gene match. CDR3 in DNA: TGTGCCAGTAGCCGCAGGACAGGACCCTACGAGCAGTACTTC. Its protein is CASSRRTGPYEQYF.

This clone was found a few times. The chain uses TRBV10-1 and TRBJ1-1; 7 bases align to TRBD1. Germline CDR1 and CDR2: WNHNN and SYGVQD (reference sequence). The V and J ends lost 7 bases and 6 bases, in that order; junction bases with no gene match: 8. This CDR3 spans 13 amino acids. The CDR3 DNA sequence: TGCGCCAGCATTCCGCAGGGGGATTCTGAAGCTTTCTTT. This codes for CASIPQGDSEAFF.

This sequence joins TRBV30 and TRBJ2-1, with D possibly matching TRBD2 (6 bases). Germline V gives CDR1 GTSNPN, CDR2 SVGIG (reference sequence). Deletions cut 2 bases from V and 9 bases from J, with 14 bases between. The CDR3 extends over 13 amino acids. The CDR3 region is CAWSLGQGGEQFF. The CDR3 DNA follows: TGTGCCTGGAGTCTGGGGCAGGGAGGTGAGCAGTTCTTC. Variable domain in full (rest from reference TRBV30 and TRBJ2-1): SQTIHQWPATLVQPVGSPLSLECTVEGTSNPNLYWYRQAAGRGLQLLFYSVGIGQISSEVPQNLSASRPQDRQFILSSKKLLLSDSGFYLCAWSLGQGGEQFFGPGTRLTVL.

The sample holds a few counts of this clone. Other DNA sequences in this specimen translate into the identical CDR3. The gene calls are TRBV7-2 and TRBJ2-5; 10 nucleotides line up with TRBD2. Germline V CDR1 and CDR2: SGHTA, FQGNSA. The CDR3 length is 15 residues. V was pared by 5 bases and J by 1 base, with 4 bases of the junction left unmatched. CDR3 DNA sequence: TGTGCCAGCAGCCCCCGGACTAGCGGCCAAGAGACCCAGTACTTC. This codes for CASSPRTSGQETQYF.

This clone came up once. Within the sample, other DNA sequences also encode this same CDR3. The chain joins TRBV18 to TRBJ1-1; no firm D call. Germline V gene data show CDR1 as KGHSH and CDR2 as LQKENI. Trimming shortened V by 3 bases and J by 0 bases, and 5 bases separated the two germline ends. The CDR3 has 13 amino acids. CDR3 DNA: TGTGCCAGCTCACCCAGGATGAACACTGAAGCTTTCTTT. Translated: CASSPRMNTEAFF.

The chain recombines TRBV19 with TRBJ2-1; 7 bases align to TRBD2. With V trimmed by 3 bases and J by 10 bases, 3 bases remained unmatched. CDR3 length equals 12 residues. Germline CDR1 LNHDA, CDR2 SQIVND (reference sequence). CDR3 protein: CASSIGRTEQFF. The CDR3 DNA reads as TGTGCCAGTAGTATCGGGAGGACGGAGCAGTTCTTC.

The chain combines TRBV5-1 with TRBJ1-3; D uncertain. Trimming removed 0 bases at V and 0 bases at J, with 7 bases between. This CDR3 region has 15 residues. CDR1 and CDR2 from the germline V gene are SGHRS and YFSETQ. CDR3 in DNA: TGCGCCAGCAGCTTGGAGGGCCACTCTGGAAACACCATATATTTT. As protein: CASSLEGHSGNTIYF.

This chain links TRBV7-9 with TRBJ1-2, with 8 nucleotides matching TRBD1. This CDR3 is built from 17 residues. V was clipped by 4 bases and J by 3 bases; unmatched bases: 13. CDR1 and CDR2 from the germline V gene are SEHNR and FQNEAQ (reference sequence). CDR3 in amino acids: CASSSPARTGKDYGYTF. CDR3 DNA sequence: TGTGCCAGCAGCTCCCCCGCGAGGACAGGGAAGGACTATGGCTACACCTTC.

The chain joins TRBV20-1 to TRBJ2-1, with 10 nucleotides matching TRBD2. Germline lookup yields CDR1 DFQATT and CDR2 SNEGSKA (reference sequence). Trimming took 3 bases from V and 8 from J; bases not matched to a gene: 7. The CDR3 length is 14 residues. The CDR3 loop reads CSASKAGGPHEQFF. DNA for the CDR3: TGCAGTGCTAGTAAAGCGGGAGGGCCCCATGAGCAGTTCTTC.

V gene TRBV6-5 combines with J gene TRBJ1-1; TRBD1 matches 7 bases. Germline lookup yields CDR1 MNHEY and CDR2 SVGAGI. Trimming at V came to 8 bases and at J to 1 base, leaving 4 bases not matched to a gene. There are 13 residues in the CDR3. Here the CDR3 reads CASWRTGNTEAFF. CDR3 nucleotides: TGTGCCAGCTGGAGGACAGGGAACACTGAAGCTTTCTTT.

The chain employs TRBV6-1 and TRBJ2-7; a weak D match, TRBD1 (6 bases). V dropped 2 bases and J dropped 4 bases, with 6 bases sitting between them. The CDR3 sequence is 12 residues long. In germline, CDR1 is MNHNS, CDR2 SASEGT. The CDR3 DNA sequence: TGTGCCAGCAGTGAAAGGGGGTACGAGCAGTACTTC. The encoded protein is CASSERGYEQYF.

The chain has TRBV12-3 or TRBV12-4 and TRBJ1-2; D unclear. V dropped 5 bases and J dropped 5 bases, with 12 bases sitting between them. The CDR3 is made up of 13 amino acids. This CDR3 reads CASSTRTEYGYTF. The CDR3 DNA follows: TGTGCCAGCAGTACGAGGACGGAATATGGCTACACCTTC.

The chain employs TRBV13 and TRBJ1-2; D is undetermined. V lost 7 bases to trimming and J lost 1 base, with 13 bases between them. Germline lookup yields CDR1 PRHDT and CDR2 FYEKMQ (reference sequence). CDR3 length equals 14 residues. The CDR3 is CASTQDGINYGYTF. DNA of the CDR3: TGTGCCAGCACCCAGGACGGTATTAACTATGGCTACACCTTC.